The 17 T cell receptor beta chains below were found in one sample sequenced in a study of cytomegalovirus exposure and HLA in healthy donors. Primers: 60 Vbeta forward and 13 Jbeta reverse. The protocol was immunoSEQ multiplex PCR, while the TCRdb copy is restricted to in-frame clones and leaves out a portion. The repertoire holds about 170,000 clones, around 84% seen once, with about 2.5% in the top ten. The sample consisted of PBMCs. These receptors came from a man aged 30-40 years in good health and CMV-seropositive.

Here the CDR3 reads CASSLTLDRYSNQPQHF. DNA for the CDR3: TGTGCCAGCAGCTTGACCCTGGACAGATATAGCAATCAGCCCCAGCATTTT. The chain links TRBV5-5 to TRBJ1-5, with a possible D match to TRBD1 (6 bases). Germline V gene sequence: CDR1 SGHKS, CDR2 YYEKEE (reference sequence). The germline V and J ends were trimmed by 1 base and 0 bases, with 14 bases remaining between them. The CDR3 length is 17 residues.

This chain uses TRBV12-5 with TRBJ2-7, with D possibly TRBD1 on 6 matching bases. Per germline, CDR1 LGHNT and CDR2 FRNRAP. Trimming removed 2 bases at V and 6 bases at J, with 20 bases between. This CDR3 has 16 amino acids. The CDR3 nucleotides are TGTGCTAGTGGTTTGAGGGGGACCCTCATTGATTTCGAGCAGTACGTC. It yields the protein CASGLRGTLIDFEQYV.

This clone was found once. The V and J genes are TRBV7-9 and TRBJ2-1; D is possibly TRBD1 (6 bases). The V end was cut by 0 bases, the J end by 5 bases, with 14 bases between. The germline V gene has CDR1 SEHNR and CDR2 FQNEAQ (reference sequence). CDR3 length: 16 residues. The CDR3: CASSLATGYVDNEQFF. As DNA, the CDR3 is TGTGCCAGCAGCTTAGCCACAGGGTACGTCGACAATGAGCAGTTCTTC.

The chain is built from TRBV6-5 and TRBJ2-1, with D possibly TRBD2 on 5 matching bases. The germline CDR1 and CDR2 sequences are MNHEY and SVGAGI. V was shortened by 2 bases and J by 4 bases, with 12 bases between the two germline ends. CDR3 length equals 15 residues. CDR3 in amino acids: CASSYVRTPYNEQFF. The CDR3 DNA reads TGTGCCAGCAGTTACGTGAGGACTCCGTACAATGAGCAGTTCTTC.

The chain has TRBV19 and TRBJ2-7, with 7 nucleotides matching TRBD1. The junction had 8 bases not matched to a gene; V was cut back by 3 bases and J by 3 bases. This CDR3 comprises 15 residues. CDR1 is LNHDA, CDR2 SQIVND, per germline (reference sequence). The CDR3 DNA is TGTGCCAGTAGTATGGGCTCTCGACAGGGCTACGAGCAGTACTTC. Protein sequence: CASSMGSRQGYEQYF.

The chain uses TRBV14 and TRBJ2-1, with TRBD2 matching 12 bases. The V and J ends lost 4 bases and 7 bases, in that order; junction bases with no gene match: 2. Germline-derived CDR1 and CDR2 are SGHDN and FVKESK. This CDR3 spans 14 amino acids. This CDR3 reads CASSPSGRGNEQFF. The CDR3 DNA is TGTGCCAGCAGCCCTAGCGGGAGGGGGAATGAGCAGTTCTTC.

This chain uses TRBV5-1 with TRBJ1-1, with a tentative D call TRBD1 (6 bases). The CDR3 consists of 14 residues. From germline, CDR1 is SGHRS and CDR2 YFSETQ. V shed 6 bases and J shed 1 base, with 13 bases lying between them. The CDR3 region has the DNA TGCGCCAGCAACCTACCGGGACAGAACACTGAAGCTTTCTTT. It specifies CASNLPGQNTEAFF.

On this clone itself: Sequence at one end of the junction differs from germline and may be a read error. This chain joins TRBV7-9 and TRBJ1-1; 7 nucleotides agree with TRBD1. CDR1 and CDR2 from the germline V gene are SEHNR and FQNEAQ (reference sequence). The CDR3 totals 16 residues. The CDR3 DNA reads as TGTTCCAGCAGCTTAGCAGGGGGTGGTAGGAACACTGAAGCTTTCTTT. The encoded protein is CSSSLAGGGRNTEAFF. The whole variable domain, filled in from reference TRBV7-9 and TRBJ1-1, reads DTGVSQNPRHKITKRGQNVTFRCDPISEHNRLYWYRQTLGQGPEFLTYFQNEAQLEKSRLLSDRFSAERPKGSFSTLEIQRTEQGDSAMYLCSSSLAGGGRNTEAFFGQGTRLTVV.

The chain employs TRBV4-3 and TRBJ1-5, with D hard to call. The CDR3 contains 15 residues. The germline V gene has CDR1 LGHNA and CDR2 YSLEER. V dropped 0 bases and J dropped 0 bases, with 6 bases sitting between them. Written as DNA, the CDR3 is TGCGCCAGCAGCCAAGATGCGAATAGCAATCAGCCCCAGCATTTT. This encodes CASSQDANSNQPQHF.

The CDR3 region is CASSFFGTGGVGGELFF. The CDR3 DNA follows: TGTGCCAGTAGTTTTTTCGGGACAGGGGGAGTAGGAGGGGAGCTGTTTTTT. The V and J genes are TRBV19 and TRBJ2-2; 11 nucleotides align to TRBD1. CDR3 size: 17 residues. Losses at the gene ends were 5 bases for V and 8 bases for J; bases not matched to a gene: 13. Looked up from germline, CDR1 is LNHDA and CDR2 is SQIVND (reference sequence).

The gene calls are TRBV11-3 and TRBJ2-2, with 15 nucleotides matching TRBD2. V lost 5 bases and J lost 6; bases outside the gene matches: 4. The germline CDR1 and CDR2 sequences are SGHNT and YENEEA. The CDR3 runs 16 residues. The CDR3 sequence: CASSTGLAGGAGELFF. The CDR3 region has the DNA TGTGCCAGCAGCACCGGACTAGCGGGAGGGGCCGGGGAGCTGTTTTTT.

As concerns this clone: The junction departs from germline at one end; a sequencing error may be responsible. J is TRBJ1-1 and V is TRBV7-9; 7 nucleotides line up with TRBD1. The CDR3 is made up of 12 amino acids. Germline V CDR1 and CDR2: SEHNR, FQNEAQ (reference sequence). The CDR3 coding sequence is TGTTCCAGCAGTTACAGGGGCACTGAAGCTTTCTTT. Translated: CSSSYRGTEAFF.

This clone was seen only once. This chain links TRBV5-4 with TRBJ2-1, with 12 bases that match TRBD2. The CDR3 runs 13 residues. The junction had 3 bases not matched to a gene; V was cut back by 7 bases and J by 7 bases. Germline CDR1 reads SGHNT; CDR2 reads YYREEE (reference sequence). The CDR3 nucleotides read TGTGCCAGCGAACTAGCGGGAGGTAATGAGCAGTTCTTC. It specifies CASELAGGNEQFF.

Of note for this clone: At one end the junction does not follow the germline gene, possibly because of a read error. The CDR3 here is CASSSNPPGGEETQYF. For the CDR3, the DNA is TGTGCTAGCAGCTCCAACCCGCCAGGCGGGGAAGAGACCCAGTACTTC. The chain recombines TRBV7-7 with TRBJ2-5; possibly TRBD2 for D (6 bases). Germline loops: CDR1 SSHAT, CDR2 FNYEAQ (reference sequence). The CDR3 covers 16 residues.

The genes are TRBV19 and TRBJ2-5; D is perhaps TRBD2 (6 bases). Looked up from germline, CDR1 is LNHDA and CDR2 is SQIVND (reference sequence). The CDR3 contains 16 residues. Trimming took 4 bases from V and 2 from J, leaving 17 bases between them. The CDR3 protein is CASSNRPGLPQETQYF. Here the CDR3 DNA reads TGTGCCAGTAGTAACAGACCGGGACTCCCTCAAGAGACCCAGTACTTC.

For this clone: A read error may produce the germline difference seen at one junction end. The chain employs TRBV7-7 and TRBJ2-2, with TRBD2 matching over 9 bases. The CDR3 length is 14 residues. CDR1 is SSHAT and CDR2 is FNYEAQ in the germline V gene (reference sequence). DNA for the CDR3: TGTGCTAGCAGGATAGCGGGAGATACCGGGGAGCTGTTTTTT. Translating it yields CASRIAGDTGELFF.

This clone is a singleton in its sample. The chain links TRBV5-1 to TRBJ1-2; D is uncertain. Looked up from germline, CDR1 is SGHRS and CDR2 is YFSETQ. This CDR3 spans 14 amino acids. Between the trimmed V and J ends, which lost 0 bases and 4 bases, there was a span of 10 bases. CDR3 sequence reads: CASSLDNYLYGYTF. CDR3 nucleotide sequence: TGCGCCAGCAGCTTGGACAACTACCTCTATGGCTACACCTTC. Using reference TRBV5-1 and TRBJ1-2 for the parts outside the CDR3, the full variable domain is KAGVTQTPRYLIKTRGQQVTLSCSPISGHRSVSWYQQTPGQGLQFLFEYFSETQRNKGNFPGRFSGRQFSNSRSEMNVSTLELGDSALYLCASSLDNYLYGYTFGSGTRLTVV.